This entry lists 12 T cell receptor beta chains sequenced from one sample in a study of blood T cell repertoires in COVID-19. Generated by immunoSEQ multiplex PCR, the TCRdb table keeps only in-frame clones and is missing some. The table has around 50,000 clones, approximately 87% seen once. Sequenced material: peripheral blood. These receptors all come from a woman in her sixties with COVID-19, enrolled during active disease.

The gene calls are TRBV12-3 or TRBV12-4 and TRBJ2-2; D call uncertain. Trimming took off 1 base at V and 5 bases at J, with 5 bases between the two ends. The CDR3 contains 13 residues. CDR3 sequence (DNA): TGTGCCAGCAGTTTAGGAGGTACCGGGGAGCTGTTTTTT. Translated: CASSLGGTGELFF.

The CDR3 DNA reads TGTGCCGTAAGTGGTCCGGGCTATGGCTACACCTTC. Its translation is CAVSGPGYGYTF. The rearrangement links TRBV15 to TRBJ1-2; no firm D call. Germline lookup yields CDR1 LNHNV and CDR2 YYDKDF (reference sequence). CDR3 length equals 12 residues. Trimming removed 11 bases from V and 4 bases from J, with 14 bases in between.

This sequence joins TRBV14 and TRBJ1-3, with TRBD1 identical over 11 bases. The V gene end was trimmed by 3 bases and the J gene end by 0 bases; junction bases not matched to a gene: 7. CDR3 length equals 18 residues. Looked up from germline, CDR1 is SGHDN and CDR2 is FVKESK. CDR3 residues: CASSQWGQGDPSGNTIYF. The CDR3 DNA follows: TGTGCCAGCAGCCAGTGGGGACAGGGGGACCCCTCTGGAAACACCATATATTTT.

The rearrangement joins TRBV6-2 or TRBV6-3 to TRBJ1-5; 9 nucleotides agree with TRBD1. The CDR3 totals 20 residues. Per the germline V gene, CDR1 is MNHEY and CDR2 is SVGEGT. V trimming: 4 bases; J trimming: 4 bases; junction bases outside the gene matches: 20. For the CDR3, the DNA is TGTGCCAGCAGTTCAAGCTACAGGGGGCGCATATGGGCCGGTAATCAGCCCCAGCATTTT. This encodes CASSSSYRGRIWAGNQPQHF.

V usage is TRBV11-3 and J usage is TRBJ2-5; perhaps TRBD2 as D (6 bases). Germline assignment: CDR1 SGHNT and CDR2 YENEEA. Trimming left V 6 bases short and J 3 bases short, with 17 bases between. The CDR3 has 15 amino acids. CDR3 DNA: TGTGCCAGCAGATCAGATAGCGGCGGGGAAGAGACCCAGTACTTC. Translated: CASRSDSGGEETQYF.

CDR3 region: CASSPPSGYIQYF. The CDR3 nucleotides are TGTGCCAGCTCACCACCATCGGGATACATTCAGTACTTC. This rearrangement joins TRBV18 to TRBJ2-4; the D gene is possibly TRBD2 (5 bases). With 0 bases removed from V and 8 bases from J, the gap between germline ends came to 8 bases. The germline V gene has CDR1 KGHSH and CDR2 LQKENI. The CDR3 covers 13 residues.

The genes are TRBV5-1 and TRBJ2-3, with D hard to call. The ends were cut back, 0 bases at V and 2 bases at J, with 4 bases in the middle. This CDR3 is built from 13 residues. Germline loops: CDR1 SGHRS, CDR2 YFSETQ. The CDR3 reads CASSLGPTDTQYF. CDR3 nucleotide sequence: TGCGCCAGCAGCTTGGGGCCCACAGATACGCAGTATTTT.

This clone was seen a single time. The chain links TRBV11-2 to TRBJ2-7; the match to TRBD2 covers 8 bases. V was pared by 7 bases and J by 1 base, with 9 bases of the junction left unmatched. The length of the CDR3 is 15 residues. Germline CDR1 and CDR2: SGHAT and FQNNGV. CDR3 amino acids: CASTIELADSYEQYF. As DNA, the CDR3 is TGTGCCAGCACCATTGAACTAGCGGATTCCTACGAGCAGTACTTC.

This chain joins TRBV10-3 and TRBJ2-5; 9 bases fit TRBD2. The V gene end was trimmed by 3 bases and the J gene end by 4 bases; junction bases not matched to a gene: 9. CDR3 length: 16 residues. CDR1 and CDR2 from the germline V gene are ENHRY and SYGVKD. For the CDR3, the DNA is TGTGCCATCAGTGATGTGGTAGCGGGAGCAGGAGAGACCCAGTACTTC. Protein sequence: CAISDVVAGAGETQYF.

CDR3 loop: CASSPLGQGPYGYTF. CDR3 sequence (DNA): TGTGCCAGCAGTCCCCTGGGACAGGGCCCCTATGGCTACACCTTC. J is TRBJ1-2 and V is TRBV27, with 9 bases lining up with TRBD1. Germline lookup yields CDR1 MNHEY and CDR2 SMNVEV (reference sequence). The CDR3 loop spans 15 amino acids. V was clipped by 5 bases and J by 4 bases; unmatched bases: 8.

The V and J genes are TRBV30 and TRBJ2-6; 9 bases match TRBD1. CDR3 length equals 21 residues. Germline V lookup: CDR1 GTSNPN, CDR2 SVGIG (reference sequence). The V segment lost 4 bases and the J segment 0 bases; nucleotides outside the gene matches: 19. In DNA form, the CDR3 reads TGTGCCTGGACCCTACAGGGCCCCGGGACAGGGCTTAGCTCTGGGGCCAACGTCCTGACTTTC. It specifies CAWTLQGPGTGLSSGANVLTF.

The chain recombines TRBV5-1 with TRBJ1-1; TRBD1 aligns across 8 bases. The CDR3 has 15 residues. Germline lookup yields CDR1 SGHRS and CDR2 YFSETQ. The ends lost 4 bases at V and 4 bases at J; junction bases unmatched: 9. The CDR3 DNA reads as TGCGCCAGCAGCCTCCTGACAGGGGCGCTCACTGAAGCTTTCTTT. This sequence encodes CASSLLTGALTEAFF.